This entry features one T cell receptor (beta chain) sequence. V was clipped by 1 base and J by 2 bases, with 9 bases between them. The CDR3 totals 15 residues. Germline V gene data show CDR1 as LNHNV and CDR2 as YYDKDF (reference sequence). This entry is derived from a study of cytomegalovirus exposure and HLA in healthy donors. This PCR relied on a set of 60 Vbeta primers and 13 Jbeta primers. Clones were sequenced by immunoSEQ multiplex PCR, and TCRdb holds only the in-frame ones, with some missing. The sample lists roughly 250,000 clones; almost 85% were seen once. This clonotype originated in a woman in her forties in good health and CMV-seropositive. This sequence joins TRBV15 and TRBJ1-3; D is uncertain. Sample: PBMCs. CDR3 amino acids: CATSRATGTGNTIYF. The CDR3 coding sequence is TGTGCCACCAGCAGAGCGACTGGCACTGGAAACACCATATATTTT.